This entry is about one TCR beta chain. It was with a sample-barcoded 5' primer and a J-beta primer mix that a second PCR of roughly 7 to 12 cycles was run. TCRdb re-derived calls from the 5' RACE reads in MiXCR, one entry per CDR3 protein. The data contain 850,000 to 950,000 distinct CDR3 sequences, 25% to 35% of them singletons. Germline V gives CDR1 MNHEY, CDR2 SVGEGT. The ends were cut back, 0 bases at V and 8 bases at J, with 10 bases in the middle. CDR3 size: 13 residues. This entry comes from a study of blood T cells in healthy people across ages. Material: blood. The receptor's source is a woman older than 75 in good health. The rearrangement links TRBV6-2 or TRBV6-3 to TRBJ1-2; D uncertain. The CDR3 spells CASSYSIGSGYTF. In nucleotides, the CDR3 is TGTGCCAGCAGTTACTCGATAGGGAGCGGCTACACCTTC.